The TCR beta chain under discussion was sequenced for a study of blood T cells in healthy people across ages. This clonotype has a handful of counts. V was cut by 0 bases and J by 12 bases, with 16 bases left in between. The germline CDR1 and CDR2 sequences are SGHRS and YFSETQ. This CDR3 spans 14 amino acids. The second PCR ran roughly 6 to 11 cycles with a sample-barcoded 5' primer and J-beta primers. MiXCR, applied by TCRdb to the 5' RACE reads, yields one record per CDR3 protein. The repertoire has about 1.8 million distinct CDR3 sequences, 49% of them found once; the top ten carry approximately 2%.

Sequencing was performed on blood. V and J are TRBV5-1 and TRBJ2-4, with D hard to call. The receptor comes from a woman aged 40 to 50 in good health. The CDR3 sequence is CASSLAENHFPQYF. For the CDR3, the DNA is TGCGCCAGCAGCTTGGCCGAGAACCATTTCCCTCAGTACTTC.